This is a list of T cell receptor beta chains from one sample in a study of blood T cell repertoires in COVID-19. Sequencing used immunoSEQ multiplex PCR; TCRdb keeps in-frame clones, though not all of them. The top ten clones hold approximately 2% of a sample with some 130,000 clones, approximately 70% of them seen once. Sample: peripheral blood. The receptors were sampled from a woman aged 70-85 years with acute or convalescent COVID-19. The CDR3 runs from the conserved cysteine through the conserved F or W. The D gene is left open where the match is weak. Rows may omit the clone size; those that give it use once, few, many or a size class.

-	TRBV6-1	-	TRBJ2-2	TGTGCCAGCCGTGGTCCCTACAACACCGGGGAGCTGTTTTTT	CASRGPYNTGELFF
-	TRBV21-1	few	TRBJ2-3	TGTGCCAGCAGCCAACCCCCCACTAGCGGGACATCCACAGATACGCAGTATTTT	CASSQPPTSGTSTDTQYF
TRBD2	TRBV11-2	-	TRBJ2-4	TGTGCCAGCAGCCTGACTAGCGGGAGCACAAACATTCAGTACTTC	CASSLTSGSTNIQYF
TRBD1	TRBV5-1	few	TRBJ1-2	TGCGCCAGCAGCCCGGGGACAGAGGGGTATGGCTACACCTTC	CASSPGTEGYGYTF
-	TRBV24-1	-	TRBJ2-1	TGTGCCACCAGTGGTGGGGGCAGGGACCGCAACTCCTACAATGAGCAGTTCTTC	CATSGGGRDRNSYNEQFF
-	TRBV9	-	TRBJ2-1	TGTGCCAGCAGCGTCGACAGTACCCACAATGAGCAGTTCTTC	CASSVDSTHNEQFF
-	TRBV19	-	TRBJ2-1	TGTGCCAGTAGTATCAGCGACTCCTACAATGAGCAGTTCTTC	CASSISDSYNEQFF
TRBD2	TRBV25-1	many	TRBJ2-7	TGTGCCAGCAGTGAATTGCGGACTAGCGACGAGCAGTACTTC	CASSELRTSDEQYF
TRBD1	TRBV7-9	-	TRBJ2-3	TGTGCCAGCAGACAACAGGGGGTAGATACGCAGTATTTT	CASRQQGVDTQYF
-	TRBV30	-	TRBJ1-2	TGTGCCTGGGGAGCCCAAGGAGAACACCAGTCTAACTATGGCTACACCTTC	CAWGAQGEHQSNYGYTF
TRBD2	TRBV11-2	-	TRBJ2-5	TGTGCCAGCAGCTTAGGTCCGATGGGTAGCGGGGGAGGGACCCAGTACTTC	CASSLGPMGSGGGTQYF
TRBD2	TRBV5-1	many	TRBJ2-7	TGCGCCAGCAGCTTGGGATTGCTAGCGGGATCCTACGAGCAGTACTTC	CASSLGLLAGSYEQYF
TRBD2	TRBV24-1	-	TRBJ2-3	TGTGCCACCAGTGAGGGAACTAGCGGGAGTATGAGTAGCACAGATACGCAGTATTTT	CATSEGTSGSMSSTDTQYF
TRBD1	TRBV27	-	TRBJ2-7	TGTGCCAGCAGCTTGCAGGGGGATGGTGACGAGCAGTACTTC	CASSLQGDGDEQYF
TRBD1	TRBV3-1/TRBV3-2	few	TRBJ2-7	TGTGCCAGCAGCCTTTGGGACAGGGAGGGAGAGCAGTACTTC	CASSLWDREGEQYF